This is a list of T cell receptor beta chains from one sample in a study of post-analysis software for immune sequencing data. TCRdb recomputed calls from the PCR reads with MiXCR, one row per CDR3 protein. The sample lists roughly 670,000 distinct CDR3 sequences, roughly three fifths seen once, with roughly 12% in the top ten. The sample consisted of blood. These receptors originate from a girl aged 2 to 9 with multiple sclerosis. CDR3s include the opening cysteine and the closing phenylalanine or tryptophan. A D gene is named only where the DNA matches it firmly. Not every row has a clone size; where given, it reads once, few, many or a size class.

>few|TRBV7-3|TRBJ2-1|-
CASSPGHYNEQFF
TGTGCCAGCAGCCCTGGACACTACAATGAGCAGTTCTTC
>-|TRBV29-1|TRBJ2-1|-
CSVLLPRLVNEQFF
TGCAGCGTCTTGCTCCCCAGACTAGTGAATGAGCAGTTCTTC
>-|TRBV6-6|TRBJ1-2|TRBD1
CASSTRQGAIYGYTF
TGTGCCAGCAGTACTCGACAGGGGGCCATCTATGGCTACACCTTC
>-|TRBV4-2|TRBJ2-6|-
CASSQPQGTGANVLTF
TGTGCCAGCAGCCAACCTCAGGGTACTGGGGCCAACGTCCTGACTTTC
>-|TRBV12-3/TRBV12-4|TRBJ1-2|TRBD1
CASSLWMGQGVGYGYTF
TGTGCCAGCAGTTTGTGGATGGGACAGGGAGTCGGCTATGGCTACACCTTC
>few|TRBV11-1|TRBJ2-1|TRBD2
CASSVGRGRDENEQFF
TGTGCCAGCTCCGTAGGTCGCGGGAGAGATGAGAATGAGCAGTTCTTC
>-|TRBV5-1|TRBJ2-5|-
CASSLPALGETQYF
TGCGCCAGCAGCTTGCCGGCCCTGGGAGAGACCCAGTACTTC
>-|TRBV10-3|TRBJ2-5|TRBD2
CAISESGTSGRRETQYF
TGTGCCATCAGTGAGTCAGGGACTAGCGGGAGAAGAGAGACCCAGTACTTC
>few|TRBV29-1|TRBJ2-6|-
CSVEARAGYGGANVLTF
TGCAGCGTTGAAGCGAGGGCAGGTTATGGCGGGGCCAACGTCCTGACTTTC
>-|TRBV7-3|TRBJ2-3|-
CASSPYITDTQYF
TGTGCCAGCAGCCCATATATCACAGATACGCAGTATTTT
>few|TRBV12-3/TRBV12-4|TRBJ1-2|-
CASREGNYGYTF
TGTGCCAGCCGAGAGGGGAACTATGGCTACACCTTC
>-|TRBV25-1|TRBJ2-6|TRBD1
CASSGAGGEAGANVLTF
TGTGCCAGCAGTGGAGCAGGGGGCGAAGCTGGGGCCAACGTCCTGACTTTC
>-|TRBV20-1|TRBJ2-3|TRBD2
CSATGTIPDTQYF
TGCAGTGCCACCGGGACTATACCGGATACGCAGTATTTT
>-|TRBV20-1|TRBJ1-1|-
CSARREGVNTEAFF
TGCAGTGCTAGGAGGGAAGGAGTGAACACTGAAGCTTTCTTT
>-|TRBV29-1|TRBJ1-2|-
CSVYSNGYTF
TGCAGCGTTTACAGCAATGGCTACACCTTC
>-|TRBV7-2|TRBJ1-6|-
CASSSPTGLRDSPLHF
TGTGCCAGCAGCTCCCCAACAGGGCTTCGGGATTCGCCCCTCCACTTT
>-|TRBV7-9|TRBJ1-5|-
CASSPAANQPQHF
TGTGCCAGCAGCCCGGCGGCCAATCAGCCCCAGCATTTT
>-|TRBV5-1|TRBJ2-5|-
CASSSGGGETQYF
TGTGCCAGCAGCTCCGGCGGAGGAGAGACCCAGTACTTC
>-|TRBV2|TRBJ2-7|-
CASSEFLGNTYEQYF
TGTGCCAGCAGTGAATTCTTAGGGAACACCTACGAGCAGTACTTC
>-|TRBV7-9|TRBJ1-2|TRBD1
CASSQDRTRYGYTF
TGTGCCAGCAGCCAGGACAGGACGCGCTATGGCTACACCTTC
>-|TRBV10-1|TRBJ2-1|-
CASSEWDYNEQFF
TGCGCCAGCAGTGAATGGGACTACAATGAGCAGTTCTTC